These T cell receptor beta chains were read from a single sample in a study of blood T cell repertoires in COVID-19. Produced via immunoSEQ multiplex PCR; TCRdb's table is partial and in-frame only. Of some 260,000 clones in the sample, approximately 86% were seen once. The material sequenced was peripheral blood. The receptors here all came from a woman older than 75 with active or convalescent COVID-19. CDR3s include the opening cysteine and the closing phenylalanine or tryptophan. Each record gives: D gene, J gene, V gene, CDR3 length, clone size, CDR3 DNA, CDR3 protein. A D gene is named only where the DNA matches it firmly. Not every row has a clone size; where given, it reads once, few, many or a size class.

D: TRBD1; J: TRBJ2-1; V: TRBV5-4; length: 16; size: -; DNA: TGTGCCAGCAGCTCGGGACAGGTCAGGGTCCAGAATGAGCAGTTCTTC; CDR3: CASSSGQVRVQNEQFF
D: TRBD1; J: TRBJ2-7; V: TRBV5-6; length: 15; size: -; DNA: TGTGCCAGCAGCGCGGACAGGGGAACATACTACGAGCAGTACTTC; CDR3: CASSADRGTYYEQYF
D: TRBD1; J: TRBJ2-1; V: TRBV10-3; length: 16; size: -; DNA: TGTGCCATCAGTGAACAGGGACAGGTAGGCTACAATGAGCAGTTCTTC; CDR3: CAISEQGQVGYNEQFF
D: -; J: TRBJ2-2; V: TRBV11-2; length: 16; size: -; DNA: TGTGCCAGCAGCTATACCGGACTGTTAAACACCGGGGAGCTGTTTTTT; CDR3: CASSYTGLLNTGELFF
D: TRBD2; J: TRBJ2-7; V: TRBV11-3; length: 14; size: -; DNA: TGTGCCAGCAGCCCAGGGAGGGAGTCCTACGAGCAGTACTTC; CDR3: CASSPGRESYEQYF
D: TRBD1; J: TRBJ2-2; V: TRBV6-1; length: 15; size: once; DNA: TGTGCCAGCAGTGAAGCCAGACAGGGGGTCGGGGAGCTGTTTTTT; CDR3: CASSEARQGVGELFF
D: -; J: TRBJ1-3; V: TRBV18; length: 14; size: -; DNA: TGTGCCAGCTCACCAACAGGGTCCGGAAACACCATATATTTT; CDR3: CASSPTGSGNTIYF
D: TRBD1; J: TRBJ1-1; V: TRBV27; length: 16; size: once; DNA: TGTGCCAGCAGTTTGGGACAGACAGCTGTGAACACTGAAGCTTTCTTT; CDR3: CASSLGQTAVNTEAFF
D: TRBD1; J: TRBJ1-4; V: TRBV5-1; length: 12; size: -; DNA: TGCGCCAGCAGCGGGGACAGAGAAAAACTGTTTTTT; CDR3: CASSGDREKLFF
D: TRBD1; J: TRBJ2-5; V: TRBV5-1; length: 15; size: -; DNA: TGCGCCAGCAGCTTGGGAACAGGGGGCCCGGAGACCCAGTACTTC; CDR3: CASSLGTGGPETQYF
D: -; J: TRBJ1-1; V: TRBV18; length: 13; size: -; DNA: TGTGCCAGCTCACCACGAGTGAACACTGAAGCTTTCTTT; CDR3: CASSPRVNTEAFF
D: -; J: TRBJ2-1; V: TRBV5-1; length: 14; size: -; DNA: TGCGCCAGCAGCTCGGGGGTGGCCTACAATGAGCAGTTCTTC; CDR3: CASSSGVAYNEQFF
D: -; J: TRBJ2-7; V: TRBV7-9; length: 14; size: -; DNA: TGTGCCAGCAGCCCTACAGGGTTCCACGACGAGCAGTACTTC; CDR3: CASSPTGFHDEQYF
D: TRBD1; J: TRBJ1-2; V: TRBV28; length: 14; size: -; DNA: TGTGCCAGCAGCCCAGGACAGGGAACGGAGGGCTACACCTTC; CDR3: CASSPGQGTEGYTF
D: -; J: TRBJ2-1; V: TRBV5-4; length: 15; size: -; DNA: TGTGCCAGCAGCTTGGTGCTTGGGGCTGACAATGAGCAGTTCTTC; CDR3: CASSLVLGADNEQFF
D: TRBD2; J: TRBJ2-2; V: TRBV27; length: 19; size: -; DNA: TGTGCCAGCAGTTTAAGGACTAGCGGGAGGCCTGCGAACACCGGGGAGCTGTTTTTT; CDR3: CASSLRTSGRPANTGELFF
D: TRBD2; J: TRBJ2-3; V: TRBV30; length: 16; size: -; DNA: TGTGCCTGGAGGACTCCGAGCGGGAATTTTCCAGATACGCAGTATTTT; CDR3: CAWRTPSGNFPDTQYF
D: TRBD2; J: TRBJ2-1; V: TRBV2; length: 14; size: -; DNA: TGTGCCAGCAGCACCGGGACTAGCTTGCGTGAGCAGTTCTTC; CDR3: CASSTGTSLREQFF
D: -; J: TRBJ2-5; V: TRBV10-3; length: 15; size: once; DNA: TGTGCCATCAGTGCTAATGGACAGTTGCAAGAGACCCAGTACTTC; CDR3: CAISANGQLQETQYF
D: TRBD1; J: TRBJ1-6; V: TRBV5-4; length: 15; size: -; DNA: TGTGCCAGCAGCTTGACTGGGACAGGTTATTCACCCCTCCACTTT; CDR3: CASSLTGTGYSPLHF
D: -; J: TRBJ2-7; V: TRBV15; length: 14; size: -; DNA: TGTGCCACCAGCAAGGGGGACACACTCTACGAGCAGTACTTC; CDR3: CATSKGDTLYEQYF
D: -; J: TRBJ1-5; V: TRBV7-8; length: 16; size: -; DNA: TGTGCCAGCAGCAAAAAAATTGACAGATCCAATCAGCCCCAGCATTTT; CDR3: CASSKKIDRSNQPQHF
D: -; J: TRBJ2-7; V: TRBV30; length: 13; size: -; DNA: TGTGCCTGGAGTAAAGGGGCGCGGTACGAGCAGTACTTC; CDR3: CAWSKGARYEQYF
D: TRBD1; J: TRBJ2-3; V: TRBV5-1; length: 14; size: -; DNA: TGCGCCAGCAGCTTACAGGGGGGCGCAGATACGCAGTATTTT; CDR3: CASSLQGGADTQYF
D: TRBD2; J: TRBJ2-5; V: TRBV5-1; length: 14; size: -; DNA: TGCGCCAGCAGCTTCCTAGCGGGAGGAGAGACCCAGTACTTC; CDR3: CASSFLAGGETQYF
D: -; J: TRBJ1-1; V: TRBV12-3/TRBV12-4; length: 13; size: -; DNA: TGTGCCAGCAGTAGTACTCAGGTCACTGAAGCTTTCTTT; CDR3: CASSSTQVTEAFF
D: TRBD2; J: TRBJ2-2; V: TRBV24-1; length: 16; size: -; DNA: TGTGCCACCAGAGCTCCGGGACTAGCGGGCACCGGGGAGCTGTTTTTT; CDR3: CATRAPGLAGTGELFF
D: TRBD1; J: TRBJ1-2; V: TRBV20-1; length: 16; size: -; DNA: TGCAGTGCTAGTACGTCCGGGACAGGGGACGCCTATGGCTACACCTTC; CDR3: CSASTSGTGDAYGYTF
D: TRBD2; J: TRBJ2-5; V: TRBV4-2; length: 17; size: -; DNA: TGTGCCAGCAGCCCCGCCGCAAGCGGGAGGGTGGGAGAGACCCAGTACTTC; CDR3: CASSPAASGRVGETQYF
D: TRBD1; J: TRBJ1-2; V: TRBV5-4; length: 18; size: -; DNA: TGTGCCAGCAGCTTGGGAATGTTCCCGGGACAGGGGGCGGATGGCTACACCTTC; CDR3: CASSLGMFPGQGADGYTF
D: -; J: TRBJ1-4; V: TRBV28; length: 15; size: -; DNA: TGTGCCAGCAGTCCCCCCGCAGGGGTAGGTGAAAAACTGTTTTTT; CDR3: CASSPPAGVGEKLFF
D: TRBD1; J: TRBJ1-2; V: TRBV6-1; length: 14; size: -; DNA: TGTGCCAGCAGTGACCTCGGGACAGGGGGTGGCTACACCTTC; CDR3: CASSDLGTGGGYTF
D: -; J: TRBJ1-3; V: TRBV7-9; length: 16; size: -; DNA: TGTGCCAGCAGCCCACAAGGACTGATCTCTGGAAACACCATATATTTT; CDR3: CASSPQGLISGNTIYF
D: TRBD1; J: TRBJ1-6; V: TRBV6-1; length: 17; size: -; DNA: TGTGCCAGCAGCGAAGGACAGGGAGGATCTTATAATTCACCCCTCCACTTT; CDR3: CASSEGQGGSYNSPLHF
D: -; J: TRBJ2-3; V: TRBV10-3; length: 15; size: -; DNA: TGTGCCATCAGTGAGTCATCGACAGTCACAGATACGCAGTATTTT; CDR3: CAISESSTVTDTQYF
D: -; J: TRBJ2-2; V: TRBV28; length: 15; size: -; DNA: TGTGCCAGCAGAGGAGCCCTGGGCGGGACCGGGGAGCTGTTTTTT; CDR3: CASRGALGGTGELFF
D: -; J: TRBJ1-1; V: TRBV11-2; length: 15; size: -; DNA: TGTGCCAGCAGCTACAGACGGCTAGGGGGAACTGAAGCTTTCTTT; CDR3: CASSYRRLGGTEAFF
D: TRBD2; J: TRBJ2-1; V: TRBV5-1; length: 16; size: -; DNA: TGCGCCAGCAGCTTGGGGGCTAGCGGGAACCTAAATGAGCAGTTCTTC; CDR3: CASSLGASGNLNEQFF
D: -; J: TRBJ1-5; V: TRBV10-2; length: 15; size: once; DNA: TGCGCCAGCAACGGTGAAGGGGGTAGAGATCAGCCCCAGCATTTT; CDR3: CASNGEGGRDQPQHF
D: -; J: TRBJ1-3; V: TRBV11-2; length: 17; size: -; DNA: TGTGCCAGCAGCTTAGTGGGCCAGGGCTTCTCTGGAAACACCATATATTTT; CDR3: CASSLVGQGFSGNTIYF
D: TRBD1; J: TRBJ2-7; V: TRBV4-1; length: 15; size: -; DNA: TGCGCCAGCAGCCAAGGCCAGGGGGTATCCTACGAGCAGTACTTC; CDR3: CASSQGQGVSYEQYF
D: -; J: TRBJ1-1; V: TRBV7-2; length: 14; size: few; DNA: TGTGCCAGCAGCTTTCGGATGGGGGGCACTGAAGCTTTCTTT; CDR3: CASSFRMGGTEAFF
D: -; J: TRBJ1-1; V: TRBV5-6; length: 13; size: -; DNA: TGTGCCAGCAGCTTGCCTCCGGGCACTGAAGCTTTCTTT; CDR3: CASSLPPGTEAFF
D: -; J: TRBJ1-2; V: TRBV27; length: 13; size: -; DNA: TGTGCCAGCAGTTTGGAGGGGAACTATGGCTACACCTTC; CDR3: CASSLEGNYGYTF
D: -; J: TRBJ1-2; V: TRBV5-1; length: 14; size: -; DNA: TGCGCCAGCAGTCAATCGCAGGGTAACTATGGCTACACCTTC; CDR3: CASSQSQGNYGYTF
D: TRBD1; J: TRBJ1-6; V: TRBV19; length: 15; size: few; DNA: TGTGCCAGTAGTCTTGGACAGGCAGTCCATTCACCCCTCCACTTT; CDR3: CASSLGQAVHSPLHF
D: TRBD2; J: TRBJ2-7; V: TRBV10-2; length: 14; size: -; DNA: TGCGCCAGCAGTGGGTCGGGGGGGACCTACGAGCAGTACTTC; CDR3: CASSGSGGTYEQYF